Listed below are T cell receptor beta chains from one sample, sequenced in a study of T cells after yellow fever vaccination. TCRdb passed the 5' RACE reads through MiXCR, listing each CDR3 protein once. Among about 160,000 distinct CDR3 sequences listed, around 7.2% were seen once. The sample in question was CD4+ T cells sorted from PBMCs, obtained about 5 days after the first yellow fever vaccination. These receptors originate from a man aged 18 to 29 who received the YFV17D yellow fever vaccine. The CDR3 runs from the conserved cysteine through the conserved F or W. The D gene is left open where the match is weak. The size of a clone is reported for some rows only, either as once, few or many, or as a class for expanded clones.

DNA	CDR3	size	V	J	D
TGTGCCAGCAGTTACTCTTACGGGGGCCATACATCCCGACGTCTCACCGGGGAGCTGTTTTTT	CASSYSYGGHTSRRLTGELFF	many	TRBV6-2/TRBV6-3	TRBJ2-2	-
TGCAGCGGGGCAGGGACGTCTCTTGGTTACAATGAGCAGTTCTTC	CSGAGTSLGYNEQFF	many	TRBV29-1	TRBJ2-1	-
TGTGCCAGCAGGGCCGGTGGGTGGTACAATGAGCAGTTCTTC	CASRAGGWYNEQFF	many	TRBV2	TRBJ2-1	-
TGTGCCAGCGTGGGAGCCCCGGGACAGGGACTATATACGCAGTATTTT	CASVGAPGQGLYTQYF	-	TRBV18	TRBJ2-3	TRBD1
TGTGCCAGCAGTTTCCGCCTCCCAGATACGCAGTATTTT	CASSFRLPDTQYF	many	TRBV12-3/TRBV12-4	TRBJ2-3	-
TGTGCCAGCATTTTACGGGGGACCCCATCTGACACTGAAGCTTTCTTT	CASILRGTPSDTEAFF	-	TRBV6-5	TRBJ1-1	-
TGTGCCAGCAGCTTATCTCCGGGACAGGAAACTGAAGCTTTCTTT	CASSLSPGQETEAFF	many	TRBV7-3	TRBJ1-1	TRBD1
TGTGCCATCAAGCTGACAGGTAGCGCAGATACGCAGTATTTT	CAIKLTGSADTQYF	-	TRBV10-3	TRBJ2-3	-
TGCGCCAGCAGCTTGGCGACGGAGACCCAGTACTTC	CASSLATETQYF	once	TRBV5-1	TRBJ2-5	-
TGTGCCAGCAGCGCGCTAATAACCGAGCAGTTCTTC	CASSALITEQFF	many	TRBV7-9	TRBJ2-1	-
TGTGCCTGGAGTCTATATTCCCGTGGGGAGCTGTTTTTT	CAWSLYSRGELFF	many	TRBV30	TRBJ2-2	-
TGTGCCAGCAGTTTCACTTCGGCGACAGATACGCAGTATTTT	CASSFTSATDTQYF	many	TRBV12-3/TRBV12-4	TRBJ2-3	-
TGCGCCAGCAGCGACGGGGACAGGGGGCCTCGGGGCTACACCTTC	CASSDGDRGPRGYTF	many	TRBV4-1	TRBJ1-2	TRBD1
TGTGCCAGCAGTCCCGGGACAGGGGGTTTGAACACTGAAGCTTTCTTT	CASSPGTGGLNTEAFF	-	TRBV27	TRBJ1-1	TRBD1
TGTGCCAGCAGCGGGCGGGGGGTATCGGCTGGGGCCAACGTCCTGACTTTC	CASSGRGVSAGANVLTF	-	TRBV7-2	TRBJ2-6	TRBD2
TGTGCCAGCAGTTACTTGGGTCCTCCGACGTTCACTGAAGCTTTCTTT	CASSYLGPPTFTEAFF	many	TRBV6-2/TRBV6-3	TRBJ1-1	-
TGTGCCAGCAGTTCCCCTATGGAGACCCAGTACTTC	CASSSPMETQYF	many	TRBV12-3/TRBV12-4	TRBJ2-5	-
TGTGCCAGCAGCTTAATGGGGTGGCAGGGAGAGACCCAGTACTTC	CASSLMGWQGETQYF	few	TRBV7-3	TRBJ2-5	-
TGCGCCAGCAGCCGGACTAGCGGGGGGCTCTCCCCGTACGAGCAGTACTTC	CASSRTSGGLSPYEQYF	many	TRBV4-1	TRBJ2-7	TRBD2
TGTGCCAGCAGCTTGTATCCTGGAGATGAAAAACTGTTTTTT	CASSLYPGDEKLFF	-	TRBV5-4	TRBJ1-4	-
TGCAGTGCTAGAGATGCCACCAGGGAAGGAGGAACTGGCTACACCTTC	CSARDATREGGTGYTF	many	TRBV20-1	TRBJ1-2	-
TGTGCCAGCAGCTCCGGCCTGGCCAGGGAAGGCAATCAGCCCCAGCATTTT	CASSSGLAREGNQPQHF	few	TRBV5-5	TRBJ1-5	-
TGTGCCAGCACTCAAGGTCTTCGACAGGGCAATCAGCCCCAGCATTTT	CASTQGLRQGNQPQHF	few	TRBV6-2/TRBV6-3	TRBJ1-5	-
TGTGCCAGCAGAATATCAGGGGGGAACTATGGCTACACCTTC	CASRISGGNYGYTF	few	TRBV11-2	TRBJ1-2	TRBD1
TGTGCCAGCTCACCACCGTCGGGGGGGCCGAGCAGAGATACGCAGTATTTT	CASSPPSGGPSRDTQYF	-	TRBV18	TRBJ2-3	TRBD2
TGTGCCAGCTCACCGATCTGGAGCTCCTACAATGAGCAGTTCTTC	CASSPIWSSYNEQFF	-	TRBV18	TRBJ2-1	-
TGCGCCAGCAGCCAAGGGGGGTATGGCTCCTACAATGAGCAGTTCTTC	CASSQGGYGSYNEQFF	-	TRBV4-3	TRBJ2-1	-
TGCGCCAGCAGCCCTTCAGGGGGCCGAACAGATACGCAGTATTTT	CASSPSGGRTDTQYF	many	TRBV5-1	TRBJ2-3	TRBD1
TGTGCCAGCAGTGACCCTAAACAGGGTAATGGAGAGACCCAGTACTTC	CASSDPKQGNGETQYF	many	TRBV25-1	TRBJ2-5	-
TGTGCCAGCAGCCATCGCGGGGGGCAGGTATACAATGAGCAGTTCTTC	CASSHRGGQVYNEQFF	many	TRBV14	TRBJ2-1	TRBD2
TGTGCCAGCAACCTGGTCGACAAAAACATTCAGTACTTC	CASNLVDKNIQYF	few	TRBV2	TRBJ2-4	-
TGCGCCAGCAGCTTGACCCCCCGCGAGGAGACCCAGTACTTC	CASSLTPREETQYF	many	TRBV5-1	TRBJ2-5	-
TGCAGTGCTAGAGATGACGGTTTGGGACAGGGGCCCCTCTACGAGCAGTACTTC	CSARDDGLGQGPLYEQYF	-	TRBV20-1	TRBJ2-7	TRBD1
TGTGCCAGCAGTGAAGCCGCGGGCAGGGGATACGAGCAGTACTTC	CASSEAAGRGYEQYF	-	TRBV2	TRBJ2-7	-
TGTGCCAGCAGATCGGCGTGGGGACAGGGTTTTGGAACTAGCACAGATACGCAGTATTTT	CASRSAWGQGFGTSTDTQYF	many	TRBV6-2/TRBV6-3	TRBJ2-3	TRBD1
TGTGCCAGCAGCGTACGCAGGTCCGGGGAGCTGTTTTTT	CASSVRRSGELFF	few	TRBV9	TRBJ2-2	-
TGTGCCAGCAGCCCTGATAATTCACCCCTCCACTTT	CASSPDNSPLHF	few	TRBV7-2	TRBJ1-6	-
TGTGCCAGCAGCTTAGAGGGTCCTTATTATAAAGCTTTCTTT	CASSLEGPYYKAFF	-	TRBV7-8	TRBJ1-1	-